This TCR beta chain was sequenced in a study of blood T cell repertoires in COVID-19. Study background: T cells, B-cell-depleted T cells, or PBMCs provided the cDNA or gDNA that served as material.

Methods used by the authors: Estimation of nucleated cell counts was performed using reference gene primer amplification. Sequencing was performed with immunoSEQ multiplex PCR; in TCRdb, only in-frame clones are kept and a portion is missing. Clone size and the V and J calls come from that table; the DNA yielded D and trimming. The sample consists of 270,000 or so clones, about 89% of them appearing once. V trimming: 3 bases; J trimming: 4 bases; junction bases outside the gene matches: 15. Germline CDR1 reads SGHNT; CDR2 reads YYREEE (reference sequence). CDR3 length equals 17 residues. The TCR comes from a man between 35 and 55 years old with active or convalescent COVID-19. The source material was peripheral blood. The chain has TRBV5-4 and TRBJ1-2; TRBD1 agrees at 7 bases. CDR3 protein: CASSSTWTGQTAYGYTF. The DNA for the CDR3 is TGTGCCAGCAGCTCTACGTGGACAGGTCAAACCGCCTATGGCTACACCTTC.